The T cell receptor beta chain under discussion was sequenced for a study of Graves' ophthalmopathy and Graves' hyperthyroidism. Study-level points and caveats: Blood was where most expanded thyroid clonotypes above 0.001 frequency also turned up.

CDR3 regions of TCR beta were amplified from RNA transcripts. First-round RT-PCR relied on HTBI primers, and a second-round multiplex PCR came next. Via MiXCR, TCRdb re-called the multiplex PCR reads, giving one row per CDR3 protein. The sample holds roughly 420,000 distinct CDR3 sequences; about 21% are singletons and the top ten take roughly 3%. In this cohort's terms, stable hyperthyroidism meant no ophthalmopathy by 18 months of follow-up. The diagnosis combined clinical symptoms, thyroxine, TRAb, thyroid ultrasound and orbital computed tomography scans. The CDR3 loop spans 16 amino acids. V gave up 6 bases and J gave up 3 bases, with 19 bases separating them. Germline V CDR1 and CDR2: SGHRS, YFSETQ. A remark on this clonotype: What it binds is not known.

This sequence joins TRBV5-1 and TRBJ1-3; D possibly corresponds to TRBD1 (6 bases). The source material was peripheral blood. The sequence was obtained from a woman between 18 and 29 years old with stable Graves' hyperthyroidism. CDR3 amino acids: CASKSGTGTYGNTIYF. The CDR3 DNA sequence: TGCGCCAGCAAATCAGGAACCGGGACATATGGAAACACCATATATTTT.